These 16 T cell receptor beta chains were all obtained from the same sample, sequenced in a study of control samples from healthy donors and cancer patients. TCRdb keeps only in-frame clones here, not all; method: immunoSEQ multiplex PCR. This table holds some 100,000 clones, roughly 92% found once. Sequencing was carried out using blood. The receptors were sampled from a human donor in good health. The donor label of this sample is uncertain.

The chain recombines TRBV19 with TRBJ1-3, with D uncertain. In germline, CDR1 is LNHDA, CDR2 SQIVND (reference sequence). There are 15 residues in the CDR3. Trimming stripped 4 bases from V and 0 bases from J, with 10 bases between. The CDR3 loop is CASSTTSGSGNTIYF. CDR3 DNA sequence: TGTGCCAGTAGTACCACGTCCGGCTCTGGAAACACCATATATTTT.

This chain joins TRBV28 and TRBJ1-3; D is unresolved. CDR3 length: 15 amino acids. Per germline, CDR1 MDHEN and CDR2 SYDVKM. Trimming shortened V by 8 bases and J by 1 base, and 15 bases separated the two germline ends. The CDR3 protein is CASGLRTLSGNTIYF. CDR3 nucleotides: TGTGCCAGCGGACTCAGGACTCTTTCTGGAAACACCATATATTTT.

About this clone itself: Other DNA sequences in the same sample also yield this CDR3. The chain uses TRBV12-3 or TRBV12-4 and TRBJ2-5; D unclear. The germline V and J ends were trimmed by 1 base and 4 bases, with 1 base remaining between them. This CDR3 spans 11 amino acids. The DNA for the CDR3 is TGTGCCAGCAGTTTAGGAGAGACCCAGTACTTC. Translating gives CASSLGETQYF.

This chain connects TRBV5-6 to TRBJ1-1; D call uncertain. CDR1 and CDR2 from the germline V gene are SGHDT and YYEEEE. V was pared by 0 bases and J by 0 bases, with 6 bases between. This CDR3 region has 14 residues. The CDR3 coding sequence is TGTGCCAGCAGCTTGGGACACTTGAACACTGAAGCTTTCTTT. Translation gives CASSLGHLNTEAFF.

The chain recombines TRBV19 with TRBJ2-1; no clear D. Germline V gives CDR1 LNHDA, CDR2 SQIVND (reference sequence). The CDR3 has 16 residues. V was cut by 6 bases and J by 11 bases, with 26 bases left in between. The chain's CDR3 is CASRNTRKSSSQKQFF. CDR3 DNA sequence: TGTGCCAGTAGGAATACTCGCAAAAGCAGTTCTCAAAAGCAGTTCTTC. The entire variable domain, with the rest obtained from reference TRBV19 and TRBJ2-1, is as follows: DGGITQSPKYLFRKEGQNVTLSCEQNLNHDAMYWYRQDPGQGLRLIYYSQIVNDFQKGDIAEGYSVSREKKESFPLTVTSAQKNPTAFYLCASRNTRKSSSQKQFFGPGTRLTVL.

This rearrangement joins TRBV6-5 to TRBJ2-1; D may be TRBD1 or TRBD2 (7 bases each). CDR1 is MNHEY, CDR2 SVGAGI, per germline. Trimming shortened V by 2 bases and J by 8 bases, and 16 bases separated the two germline ends. The CDR3 loop spans 15 amino acids. The CDR3 region is CASSYRRGGADEQFF. The CDR3 nucleotides are TGTGCCAGCAGTTACCGCAGGGGGGGGGCGGATGAGCAGTTCTTC.

The rearrangement uses TRBV11-2 and TRBJ2-6; D is unresolved. Between the trimmed V and J ends, which lost 3 bases and 3 bases, there was a span of 12 bases. The CDR3 totals 16 residues. In germline, CDR1 is SGHAT, CDR2 FQNNGV. The CDR3 nucleotides read TGTGCCAGCAGCTTTGGCGCCGCTTTTGGGGCCAACGTCCTGACTTTC. Translating it yields CASSFGAAFGANVLTF.

This rearrangement joins TRBV30 to TRBJ1-1, with a weak D call TRBD1 (6 bases). Trimming shortened V by 4 bases and J by 10 bases, and 13 bases separated the two germline ends. This CDR3 is built from 11 residues. Germline V gene sequence: CDR1 GTSNPN, CDR2 SVGIG (reference sequence). In DNA, the CDR3 is TGTGCCTGGACCCGAGGAGGGGGAGCTTTCTTT. Its protein product is CAWTRGGGAFF.

The CDR3: CASSKTGGATDTQYF. The CDR3 region has the DNA TGCGCCAGCTCCAAAACCGGGGGGGCCACAGATACGCAGTATTTT. This chain connects TRBV5-1 to TRBJ2-3; 8 positions match TRBD2. The J segment lost 2 bases and the V segment lost 7 bases, leaving 9 bases of the junction unmatched. CDR1 and CDR2 (germline): SGHRS, YFSETQ. The CDR3 contains 15 residues.

The chain links TRBV2 to TRBJ2-7; perhaps TRBD2 as D (5 bases). This CDR3 spans 15 amino acids. Germline V CDR1 and CDR2: SNHLY, FYNNEI. With 1 base removed from V and 3 bases from J, the gap between germline ends came to 13 bases. CDR3 loop: CASSEGVGDFYEQYV. The CDR3 region has the DNA TGTGCCAGCAGTGAAGGAGTCGGGGATTTCTACGAGCAGTACGTC.

The chain has TRBV27 and TRBJ1-6; no definite D call. The V end was cut by 10 bases, the J end by 8 bases, with 18 bases between. Germline-derived CDR1 and CDR2 are MNHEY and SMNVEV (reference sequence). This CDR3 has 14 amino acids. CDR3 DNA sequence: TGTGCCACCAGCCCCCTGGGTAGCGATTCACCCCTCCACTTT. This codes for CATSPLGSDSPLHF.

This chain links TRBV19 with TRBJ2-2; 8 nucleotides match TRBD1. CDR3 length equals 17 residues. V was clipped by 5 bases and J by 7 bases; unmatched bases: 15. Germline CDR1 is LNHDA and CDR2 is SQIVND (reference sequence). CDR3 amino acids: CASSPGQGKGGVGELFF. The CDR3 region has the DNA TGTGCCAGTAGTCCTGGACAGGGAAAAGGTGGGGTCGGGGAGCTGTTTTTT.

V usage is TRBV12-3 or TRBV12-4 and J usage is TRBJ1-1; D is ambiguous. The germline V and J ends were trimmed by 2 bases and 5 bases, with 9 bases remaining between them. This CDR3 is built from 13 residues. This chain's CDR3 is CASSLNEGTEAFF. The CDR3 region has the DNA TGTGCCAGCAGTTTAAATGAGGGTACTGAAGCTTTCTTT.

The chain carries TRBV12-5 and TRBJ1-4; D is undetermined. The CDR3 is made up of 14 amino acids. V was trimmed by 4 bases and J by 5 bases, leaving 11 bases between them. CDR1 is LGHNT and CDR2 is FRNRAP in the germline V gene. The CDR3 loop reads CASGSGFLNEKLFF. DNA of the CDR3: TGTGCTAGTGGTTCGGGTTTTTTAAATGAAAAACTGTTTTTT. Variable domain in full (rest from reference TRBV12-5 and TRBJ1-4): DARVTQTPRHKVTEMGQEVTMRCQPILGHNTVFWYRQTMMQGLELLAYFRNRAPLDDSGMPKDRFSAEMPDATLATLKIQPSEPRDSAVYFCASGSGFLNEKLFFGSGTQLSVL.

The chain joins TRBV21-1 to TRBJ2-7; the table names TRBD1, a call not compared with the DNA. TRBV21-1 is a pseudogene locus. The CDR3 totals 16 residues. CDR3: CASSKAGQGVEGEQYF. CDR3 nucleotide sequence: TGTGCCAGCAGCAAAGCGGGACAGGGGGTGGAAGGCGAGCAGTACTTC.

V is TRBV2 and J is TRBJ2-7; TRBD2 matches at 8 bases. This CDR3 contains 13 residues. Germline lookup yields CDR1 SNHLY and CDR2 FYNNEI. V trimming: 11 bases; J trimming: 5 bases; junction bases outside the gene matches: 11. The CDR3 protein is CAGNYRRGDEQYF. CDR3 DNA sequence: TGTGCCGGCAACTATAGGCGGGGGGACGAGCAGTACTTC.